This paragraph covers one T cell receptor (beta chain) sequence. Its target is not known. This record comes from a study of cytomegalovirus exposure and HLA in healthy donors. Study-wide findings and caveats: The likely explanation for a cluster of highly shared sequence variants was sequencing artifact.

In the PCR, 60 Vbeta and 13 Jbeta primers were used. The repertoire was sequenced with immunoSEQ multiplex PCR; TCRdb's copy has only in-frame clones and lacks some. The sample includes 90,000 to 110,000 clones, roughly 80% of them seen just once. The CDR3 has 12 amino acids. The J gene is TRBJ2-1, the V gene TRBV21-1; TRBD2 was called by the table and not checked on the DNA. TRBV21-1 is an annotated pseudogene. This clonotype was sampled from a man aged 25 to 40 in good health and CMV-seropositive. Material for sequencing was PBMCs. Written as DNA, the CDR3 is TGTGCCGGGAGAGGGCCCGCCAATGAGCAGTTCTTC. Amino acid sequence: CAGRGPANEQFF.